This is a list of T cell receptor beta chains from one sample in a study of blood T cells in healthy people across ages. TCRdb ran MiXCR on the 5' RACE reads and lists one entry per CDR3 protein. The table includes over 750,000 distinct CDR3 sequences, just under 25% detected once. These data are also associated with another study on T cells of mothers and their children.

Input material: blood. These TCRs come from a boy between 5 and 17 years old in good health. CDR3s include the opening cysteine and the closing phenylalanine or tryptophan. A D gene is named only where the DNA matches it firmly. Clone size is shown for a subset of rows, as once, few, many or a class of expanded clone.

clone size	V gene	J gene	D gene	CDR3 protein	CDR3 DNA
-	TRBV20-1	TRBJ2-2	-	CSAPRQLGPNTGELFF	TGCAGTGCTCCTCGACAGTTGGGTCCGAACACCGGGGAGCTGTTTTTT
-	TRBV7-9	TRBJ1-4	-	CASSSTQWGEKLFF	TGTGCCAGCAGCTCGACCCAATGGGGTGAAAAACTGTTTTTT
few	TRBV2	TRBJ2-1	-	CASSPQGLRSSYNEQFF	TGTGCCAGCAGTCCGCAGGGCTTGAGGAGCTCCTACAATGAGCAGTTCTTC
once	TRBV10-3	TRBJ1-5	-	CAISESKAGANQPQHF	TGTGCCATCAGTGAGTCGAAGGCCGGGGCCAATCAGCCCCAGCATTTT
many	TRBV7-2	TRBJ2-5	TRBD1	CASSSGTEETQYF	TGTGCCAGCAGTTCCGGGACAGAAGAGACCCAGTACTTC
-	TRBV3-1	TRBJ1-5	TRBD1	CASSQGRTGAINQPQHF	TGTGCCAGCAGCCAAGGGAGGACAGGAGCTATCAATCAGCCCCAGCATTTT
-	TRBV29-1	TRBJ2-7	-	CSVVGTDLQGEQYF	TGCAGCGTCGTCGGGACCGATCTCCAGGGTGAGCAGTACTTC
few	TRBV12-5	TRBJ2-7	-	CASGPDSEQYF	TGTGCTAGTGGCCCAGATAGCGAGCAGTACTTC
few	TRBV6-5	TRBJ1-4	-	CASSPLGEGEKLLF	TGTGCCAGCAGTCCTTTGGGGGAGGGTGAAAAACTGCTTTTT
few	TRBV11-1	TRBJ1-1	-	CASSRQANTEAFF	TGTGCCAGCAGCAGACAGGCGAACACTGAAGCTTTCTTT
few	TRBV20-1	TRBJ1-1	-	CSASGWTEAFF	TGCAGTGCCTCGGGGTGGACTGAAGCTTTCTTT
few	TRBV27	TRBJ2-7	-	CASSLSGSEQYF	TGTGCCAGCAGCCTCAGTGGGAGCGAGCAGTACTTC
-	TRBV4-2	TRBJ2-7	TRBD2	CASSQDLSGGYEQYF	TGTGCCAGCAGCCAAGATCTTTCGGGGGGCTACGAGCAGTACTTC
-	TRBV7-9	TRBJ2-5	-	CARSLVETQYF	TGTGCCCGCAGCTTAGTAGAGACCCAGTACTTC
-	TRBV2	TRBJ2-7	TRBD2	CASTMPGRASYGPYF	TGTGCCAGCACCATGCCCGGGAGGGCCTCCTACGGGCCGTACTTC
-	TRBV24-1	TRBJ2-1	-	CATSDFRYEQFF	TGTGCCACCAGTGATTTTAGGTATGAGCAGTTCTTC
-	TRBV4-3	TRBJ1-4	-	CASSQDRGSNEKLFF	TGCGCCAGCAGCCAAGATCGGGGATCTAATGAAAAACTGTTTTTT
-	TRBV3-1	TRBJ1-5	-	CASSQDLSGVGQPQHF	TGTGCCAGCAGCCAAGATCTATCGGGGGTGGGTCAGCCCCAGCATTTT
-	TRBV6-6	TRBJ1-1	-	CASTAGNMNTEAFF	TGTGCCAGCACTGCCGGGAACATGAACACTGAAGCTTTCTTT
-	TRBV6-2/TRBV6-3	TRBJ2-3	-	CASSYPGEDTQYF	TGTGCCAGCAGTTACCCGGGGGAAGATACGCAGTATTTT
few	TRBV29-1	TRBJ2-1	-	CSVMGSSSSYNEQFF	TGCAGCGTTATGGGCTCTTCGAGCTCCTACAATGAGCAGTTCTTC
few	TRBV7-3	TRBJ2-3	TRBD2	CASSLNPGGPMQYF	TGTGCCAGCAGCTTAAACCCGGGAGGGCCGATGCAGTATTTT
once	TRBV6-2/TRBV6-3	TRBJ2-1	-	CASREGGNPYNEQFF	TGTGCCAGCAGAGAAGGGGGTAACCCTTACAATGAGCAGTTCTTC
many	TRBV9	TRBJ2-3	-	CASSASGDTQYF	TGTGCCAGCAGCGCATCCGGGGATACGCAGTATTTT
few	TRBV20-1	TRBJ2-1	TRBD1	CSAEGQVAYNEQFF	TGCAGTGCTGAGGGACAGGTAGCCTACAATGAGCAGTTCTTC
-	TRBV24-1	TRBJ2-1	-	CATSDLHMDEQFF	TGTGCCACCAGTGATTTGCATATGGATGAGCAGTTCTTC
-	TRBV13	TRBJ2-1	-	CASSLRGSPTNEQFF	TGTGCCAGCAGCTTAAGGGGGAGTCCCACAAATGAGCAGTTCTTC
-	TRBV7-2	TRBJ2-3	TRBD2	CASSLDGGALDTQYF	TGTGCCAGCAGCTTAGACGGGGGGGCCTTAGATACGCAGTATTTT